A few counts support the clone carrying this T cell receptor beta chain. V was clipped by 0 bases and J by 6 bases, with 11 bases between them. The CDR3 contains 14 residues. Germline CDR1 reads DFQATT; CDR2 reads SNEGSKA (reference sequence). The record originates from a study of T-cell memory formation after mild COVID-19. Study-wide context: Largely donor-specific TCR clusters were found.

TCRdb reprocessed the 5' RACE reads with MiXCR, giving one entry per CDR3 protein. The sample shows around 200,000 distinct CDR3 sequences, less than 20% of them seen only once. The chain employs TRBV20-1 and TRBJ2-2; D gene ambiguous. The sample consisted of PBMCs or a T cell subset sorted from them (not recorded which). This receptor was obtained from a man younger than 30 who had mild COVID-19 (a few samples of this study predate the infection). Cell type and time point are not known. CDR3 sequence (DNA): TGCAGTGCTAGAGATTTTCAGAAGGCCGGGGAGCTGTTTTTT. It yields the protein CSARDFQKAGELFF.